The clone carrying this TCR beta chain was detected only a few times. A much larger clone differs from this one at a single base, so this may be a read error. RNA transcripts yielded amplified TCR beta CDR3 regions. The authors performed first-round RT-PCR with HTBI primers and then a second-round multiplex PCR. TCRdb reanalysed the multiplex PCR reads using MiXCR and keeps one entry per CDR3 protein. The top ten clones hold roughly 7% of a sample with about 380,000 distinct CDR3 sequences, 15% to 19% of them seen once. The data belong to a study of Graves' ophthalmopathy and Graves' hyperthyroidism. CDR3 length equals 15 residues. Germline V lookup: CDR1 MNHNS, CDR2 SASEGT. Trimming shortened V by 7 bases and J by 6 bases, and 19 bases separated the two germline ends.

The clonotype originates from a woman between 18 and 29 years old with stable Graves' hyperthyroidism. Sequenced material: peripheral blood. The chain uses TRBV6-1 and TRBJ1-5; D call uncertain. DNA for the CDR3: TGTGCCAGCAACGAAAGAGGGAGGTTCTTTCAGCCCCAGCATTTT. Translating gives CASNERGRFFQPQHF.